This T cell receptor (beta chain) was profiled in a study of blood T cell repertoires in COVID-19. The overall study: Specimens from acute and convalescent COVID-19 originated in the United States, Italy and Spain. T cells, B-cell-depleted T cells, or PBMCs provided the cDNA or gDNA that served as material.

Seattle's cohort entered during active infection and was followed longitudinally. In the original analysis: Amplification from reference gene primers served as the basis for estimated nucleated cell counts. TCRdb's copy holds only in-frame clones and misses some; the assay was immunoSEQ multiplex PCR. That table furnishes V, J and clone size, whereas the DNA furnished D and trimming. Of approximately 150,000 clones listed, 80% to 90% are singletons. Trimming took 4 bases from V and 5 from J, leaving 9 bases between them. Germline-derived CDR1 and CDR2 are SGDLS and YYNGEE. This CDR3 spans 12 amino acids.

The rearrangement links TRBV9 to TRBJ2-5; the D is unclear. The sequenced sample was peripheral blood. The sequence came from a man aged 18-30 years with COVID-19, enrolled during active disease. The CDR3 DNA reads TGTGCCAGCAGCCAGGATGAGGAGACCCAGTACTTC. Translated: CASSQDEETQYF.